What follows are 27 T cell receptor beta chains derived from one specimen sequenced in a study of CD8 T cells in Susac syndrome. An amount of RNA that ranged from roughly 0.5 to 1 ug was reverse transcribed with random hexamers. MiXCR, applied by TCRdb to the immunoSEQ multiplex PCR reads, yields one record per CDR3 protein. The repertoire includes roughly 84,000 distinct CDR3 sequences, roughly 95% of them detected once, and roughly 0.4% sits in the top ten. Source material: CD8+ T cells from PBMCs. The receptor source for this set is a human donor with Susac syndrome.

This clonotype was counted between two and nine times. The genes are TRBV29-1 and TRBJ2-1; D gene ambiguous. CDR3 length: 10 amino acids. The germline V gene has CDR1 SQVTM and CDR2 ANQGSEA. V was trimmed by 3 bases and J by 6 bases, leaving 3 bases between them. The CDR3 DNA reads TGCAGCGTTGAGGTCAATGAGCAGTTCTTC. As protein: CSVEVNEQFF.

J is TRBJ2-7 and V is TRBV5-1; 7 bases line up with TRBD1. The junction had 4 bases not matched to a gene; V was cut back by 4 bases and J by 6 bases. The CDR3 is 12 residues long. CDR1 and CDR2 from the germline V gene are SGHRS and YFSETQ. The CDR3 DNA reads TGCGCCAGCAGCATTGACAGGGTCGAGCAGTACTTC. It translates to CASSIDRVEQYF.

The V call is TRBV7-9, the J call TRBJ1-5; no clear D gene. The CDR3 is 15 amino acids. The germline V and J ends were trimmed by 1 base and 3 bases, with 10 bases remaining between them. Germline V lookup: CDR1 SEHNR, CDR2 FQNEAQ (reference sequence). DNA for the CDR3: TGTGCCAGCAGCTTAGGCGCAGGCATCAATCAGCCCCAGCATTTT. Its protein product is CASSLGAGINQPQHF.

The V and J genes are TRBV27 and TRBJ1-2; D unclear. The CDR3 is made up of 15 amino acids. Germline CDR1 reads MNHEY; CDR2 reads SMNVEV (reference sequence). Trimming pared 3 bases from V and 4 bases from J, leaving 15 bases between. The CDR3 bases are TGTGCCAGCAGTTTGGTATATGAGGGCACCTATGGCTACACCTTC. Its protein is CASSLVYEGTYGYTF.

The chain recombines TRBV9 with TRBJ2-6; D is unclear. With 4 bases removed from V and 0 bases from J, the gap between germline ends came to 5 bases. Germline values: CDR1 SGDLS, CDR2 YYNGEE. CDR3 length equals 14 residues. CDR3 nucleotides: TGTGCCAGCAGCCCCTACTCTGGGGCCAACGTCCTGACTTTC. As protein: CASSPYSGANVLTF.

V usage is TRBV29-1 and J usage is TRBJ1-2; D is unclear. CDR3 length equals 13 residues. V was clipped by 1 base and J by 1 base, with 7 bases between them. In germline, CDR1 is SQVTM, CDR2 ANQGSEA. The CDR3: CSVEVPGNYGYTF. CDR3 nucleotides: TGCAGCGTTGAAGTGCCGGGTAACTATGGCTACACCTTC.

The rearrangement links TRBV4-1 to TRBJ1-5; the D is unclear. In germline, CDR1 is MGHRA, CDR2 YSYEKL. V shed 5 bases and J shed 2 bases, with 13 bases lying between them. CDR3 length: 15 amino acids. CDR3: CASSSRELGNQPQHF. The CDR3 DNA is TGCGCCAGCAGCTCTCGGGAACTTGGCAATCAGCCCCAGCATTTT.

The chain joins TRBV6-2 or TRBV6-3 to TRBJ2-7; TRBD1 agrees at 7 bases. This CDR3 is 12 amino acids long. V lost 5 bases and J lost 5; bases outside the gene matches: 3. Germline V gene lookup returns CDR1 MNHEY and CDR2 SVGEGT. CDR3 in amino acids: CASSRDRDEQYV. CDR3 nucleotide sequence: TGTGCCAGCAGTCGTGACAGGGACGAGCAGTACGTC.

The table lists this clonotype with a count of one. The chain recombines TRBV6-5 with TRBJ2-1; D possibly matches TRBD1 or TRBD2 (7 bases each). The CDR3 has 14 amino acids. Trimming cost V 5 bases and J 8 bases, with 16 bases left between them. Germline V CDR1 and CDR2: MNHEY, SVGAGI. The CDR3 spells CASSPQGGAHEQFF. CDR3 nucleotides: TGTGCCAGCAGTCCCCAGGGGGGGGCCCATGAGCAGTTCTTC.

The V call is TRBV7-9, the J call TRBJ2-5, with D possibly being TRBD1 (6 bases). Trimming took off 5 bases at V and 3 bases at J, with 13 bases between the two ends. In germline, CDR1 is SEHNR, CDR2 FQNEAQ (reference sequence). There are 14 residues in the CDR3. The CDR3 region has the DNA TGTGCCAGCAGCACGGCCGGGACAAAAGAGACCCAGTACTTC. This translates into CASSTAGTKETQYF.

The CDR3 coding sequence is TGCAGTGCTAGAAGTTTAACTAGCGGCGAGCAGTTCTTC. It specifies CSARSLTSGEQFF. This chain uses TRBV20-1 with TRBJ2-1; 8 positions agree with TRBD2. The CDR3 covers 13 residues. V was clipped by 2 bases and J by 10 bases; unmatched bases: 7. CDR1 and CDR2 from the germline V gene are DFQATT and SNEGSKA (reference sequence).

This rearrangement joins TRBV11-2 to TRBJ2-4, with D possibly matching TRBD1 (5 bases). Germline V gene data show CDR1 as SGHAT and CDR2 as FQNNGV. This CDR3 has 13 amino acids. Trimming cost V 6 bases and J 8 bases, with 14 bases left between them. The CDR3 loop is CASSSRMTDIQYF. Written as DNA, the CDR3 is TGTGCCAGCAGTTCCCGAATGACAGACATTCAGTACTTC.

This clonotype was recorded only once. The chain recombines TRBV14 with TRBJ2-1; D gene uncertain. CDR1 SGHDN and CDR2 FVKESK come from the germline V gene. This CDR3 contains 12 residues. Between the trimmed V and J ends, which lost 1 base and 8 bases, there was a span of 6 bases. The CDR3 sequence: CASSQVKDEQFF. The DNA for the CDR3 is TGTGCCAGCAGCCAAGTCAAGGATGAGCAGTTCTTC.

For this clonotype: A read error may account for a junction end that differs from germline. The CDR3 loop reads CASSFSAGDTQYF. Here the CDR3 DNA reads TGTGCTAGCAGCTTTTCTGCGGGGGATACGCAGTATTTT. The chain uses TRBV7-7 and TRBJ2-3, with a tentative D call TRBD2 (6 bases). Germline V gene sequence: CDR1 SSHAT, CDR2 FNYEAQ (reference sequence). This CDR3 has 13 residues.

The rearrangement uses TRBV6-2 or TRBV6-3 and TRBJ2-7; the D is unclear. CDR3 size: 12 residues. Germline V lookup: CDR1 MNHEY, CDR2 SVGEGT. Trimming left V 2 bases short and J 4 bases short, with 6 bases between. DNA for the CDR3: TGTGCCAGCAGTTACGAAAGTTACGAGCAGTACTTC. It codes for CASSYESYEQYF.

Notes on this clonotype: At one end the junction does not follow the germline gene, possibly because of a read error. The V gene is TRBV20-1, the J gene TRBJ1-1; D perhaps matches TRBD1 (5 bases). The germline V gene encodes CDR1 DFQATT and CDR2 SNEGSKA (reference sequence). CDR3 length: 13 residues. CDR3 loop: CSARQRMNTDAFF. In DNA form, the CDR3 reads TGCAGTGCTCGACAGAGGATGAACACTGATGCTTTCTTT.

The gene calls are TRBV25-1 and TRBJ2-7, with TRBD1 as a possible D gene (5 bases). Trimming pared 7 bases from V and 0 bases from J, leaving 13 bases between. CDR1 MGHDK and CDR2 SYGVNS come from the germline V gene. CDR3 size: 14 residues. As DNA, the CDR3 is TGTGCCAGCATTAGGGCAGACAGCTCCTACGAGCAGTACTTC. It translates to CASIRADSSYEQYF.

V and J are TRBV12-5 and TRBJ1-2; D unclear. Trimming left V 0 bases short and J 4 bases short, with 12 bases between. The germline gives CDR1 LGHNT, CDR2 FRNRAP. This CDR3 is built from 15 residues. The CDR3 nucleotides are TGTGCTAGTGGTTTGGTGTCGGGCAGGACCTATGGCTACACCTTC. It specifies CASGLVSGRTYGYTF.

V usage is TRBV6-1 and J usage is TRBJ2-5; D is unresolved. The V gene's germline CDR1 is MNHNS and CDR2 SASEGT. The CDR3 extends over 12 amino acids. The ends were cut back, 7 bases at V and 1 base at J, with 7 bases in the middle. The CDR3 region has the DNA TGTGCCAGCATCAGCCCCCAAGAGACCCAGTACTTC. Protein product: CASISPQETQYF.

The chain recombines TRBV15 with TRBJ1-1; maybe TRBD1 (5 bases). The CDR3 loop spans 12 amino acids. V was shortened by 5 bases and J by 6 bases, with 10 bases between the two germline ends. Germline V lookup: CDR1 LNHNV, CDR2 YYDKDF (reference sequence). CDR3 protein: CATSPPGSEAFF. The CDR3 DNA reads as TGTGCCACCAGCCCCCCAGGGTCTGAAGCTTTCTTT.

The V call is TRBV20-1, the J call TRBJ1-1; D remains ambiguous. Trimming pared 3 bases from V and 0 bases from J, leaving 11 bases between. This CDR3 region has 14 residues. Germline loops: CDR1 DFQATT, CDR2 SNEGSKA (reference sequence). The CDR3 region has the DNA TGCAGTGCTAGGTTGAGCTACATGAACACTGAAGCTTTCTTT. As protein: CSARLSYMNTEAFF.

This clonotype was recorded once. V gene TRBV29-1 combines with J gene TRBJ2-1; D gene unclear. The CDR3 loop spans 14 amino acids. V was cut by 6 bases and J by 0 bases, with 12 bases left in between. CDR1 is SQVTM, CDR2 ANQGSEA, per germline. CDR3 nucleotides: TGCAGCGTAGCCAGTTTGAGCTCCTACAATGAGCAGTTCTTC. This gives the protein CSVASLSSYNEQFF.

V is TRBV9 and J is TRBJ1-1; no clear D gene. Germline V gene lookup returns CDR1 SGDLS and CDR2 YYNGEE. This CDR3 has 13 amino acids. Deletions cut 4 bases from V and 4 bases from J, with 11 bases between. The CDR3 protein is CASSPLRGTEAFF. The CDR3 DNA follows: TGTGCCAGCAGCCCACTTCGAGGCACTGAAGCTTTCTTT.

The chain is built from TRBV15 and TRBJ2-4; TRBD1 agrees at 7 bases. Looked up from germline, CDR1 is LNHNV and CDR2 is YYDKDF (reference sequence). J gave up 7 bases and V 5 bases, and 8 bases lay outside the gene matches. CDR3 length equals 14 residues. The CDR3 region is CATSGGTGVNIQYF. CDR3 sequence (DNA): TGTGCCACCAGCGGGGGAACAGGGGTGAACATTCAGTACTTC.

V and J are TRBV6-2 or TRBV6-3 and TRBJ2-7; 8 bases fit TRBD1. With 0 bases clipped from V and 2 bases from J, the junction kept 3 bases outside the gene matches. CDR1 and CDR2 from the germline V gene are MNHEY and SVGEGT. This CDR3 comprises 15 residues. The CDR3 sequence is CASSYSRGQAYEQYV. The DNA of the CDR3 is TGTGCCAGCAGTTACTCGAGGGGACAGGCCTACGAGCAGTACGTC.

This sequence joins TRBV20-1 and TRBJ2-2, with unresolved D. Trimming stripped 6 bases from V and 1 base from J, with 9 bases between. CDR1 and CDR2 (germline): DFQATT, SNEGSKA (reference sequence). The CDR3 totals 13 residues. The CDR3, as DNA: TGCAGTGCGCCTATAGGGAACACCGGGGAGCTGTTTTTT. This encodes CSAPIGNTGELFF.

Here the CDR3 DNA reads TGCGCCAGCAGCCAACCTACGGCTGGGACAGGCGGCTACACCTTC. Translating it yields CASSQPTAGTGGYTF. The rearrangement uses TRBV4-3 and TRBJ1-2; 8 nucleotides align to TRBD1. Losses at the gene ends were 2 bases for V and 8 bases for J; bases not matched to a gene: 10. Per germline, CDR1 LGHNA and CDR2 YSLEER. The CDR3 runs to 15 residues.